This entry features one T cell receptor beta chain sequence. The antigen is unknown. The sample comes from a study of cytomegalovirus exposure and HLA in healthy donors. Whole-study context: Sequencing of about 179 million T cells in an earlier analysis found under 120 million unique TCR beta sequences. Points from the study as a whole: In a later analysis, compared with equally common non-associated chains, HLA-associated beta chains were more expanded. One variant, a missense change in DCLRE1C, was linked in a later analysis to TCR beta V- and J-gene trimming. Earlier findings revealed that most TCR beta V segments proved productive either about 87% or about 30% of the time.

The CDR3 sequence is 15 residues long. V gave up 5 bases and J gave up 0 bases, with 11 bases separating them. Germline values: CDR1 SEHNR, CDR2 FQNEAQ (reference sequence). The PCR had 60 Vbeta and 13 Jbeta primers. Here immunoSEQ multiplex PCR was the method, and the copy in TCRdb shows in-frame clones only, minus some. This sample has 150,000 to 170,000 clones, with roughly 79% found just once. The TCR was taken from a man between 18 and 35 years old in good health and CMV-seronegative. Sequenced sample: PBMCs. The rearrangement joins TRBV7-9 to TRBJ2-1, with D possibly TRBD2 on 5 matching bases. In nucleotides, the CDR3 is TGTGCCAGCAGCAAAATGGGGAGCTCCTACAATGAGCAGTTCTTC. It is translated as CASSKMGSSYNEQFF.